This T cell receptor beta chain was captured by sequencing in a study of cytomegalovirus exposure and HLA in healthy donors. Overall study context: The approximately 130 validation repertoires were reported in a later analysis to have been generated on the same platform as the approximately 700 first-cohort repertoires.

Findings of the study overall: Cytomegalovirus status was reportedly diagnosed by the classifier with high specificity and sensitivity. Later, an analysis found that TCR clusters from the first cohort tended to co-occur in the approximately 130 validation repertoires.

Clones were read by immunoSEQ multiplex PCR, and TCRdb kept only the in-frame ones, dropping some. The sample lists 250,000 to 400,000 clones; nearly 90% were seen once. Per the germline V gene, CDR1 is SGDLS and CDR2 is YYNGEE. V lost 0 bases and J lost 8, with 8 bases in between. The CDR3 is 12 amino acids. The donors were in the roughly 120-subject validation cohort; that cohort was separate from the roughly 700-subject first cohort. About this clone: No antigen is known for it.

This clonotype originated in a man aged 30 to 45 in good health and CMV-seronegative. The sample comprised PBMCs. The rearrangement links TRBV9 to TRBJ1-2; D is undetermined. Written as DNA, the CDR3 is TGTGCCAGCAGCGTAGAGAAACGGGGCTACACCTTC. This encodes CASSVEKRGYTF. Filled out from reference TRBV9 and TRBJ1-2, the complete variable domain reads DSGVTQTPKHLITATGQRVTLRCSPRSGDLSVYWYQQSLDQGLQFLIQYYNGEERAKGNILERFSAQQFPDLHSELNLSSLELGDSALYFCASSVEKRGYTFGSGTRLTVV.